This entry lists 17 T cell receptor beta chains sequenced from one sample in a study of Graves' ophthalmopathy and Graves' hyperthyroidism. The study amplified TCR beta CDR3 regions using RNA transcripts. RT-PCR was first run with HTBI primers, then multiplex PCR in a second round. One entry per CDR3 protein results from TCRdb running MiXCR on the multiplex PCR reads. The sample contains about 740,000 distinct CDR3 sequences, roughly 41% of which appear only once. The sequencing sample was made of peripheral blood. The origin of the receptors is an adult man with Graves' ophthalmopathy.

A remark on this clonotype: The conserved closing phenylalanine or tryptophan is absent in this CDR3, likely reflecting a read error. The chain has TRBV5-8 and TRBJ2-7; D is undetermined. The germline V gene has CDR1 SGHTS and CDR2 YDEGEE. Trimming took 7 bases from V and 4 from J, leaving 9 bases between them. The CDR3 is made up of 11 amino acids. The DNA for the CDR3 is TGTGCCAGCGGGATCGGGTACGAGCAGTACTGC. Translated: CASGIGYEQYC.

V usage is TRBV9 and J usage is TRBJ2-7; D uncertain. Germline-derived CDR1 and CDR2 are SGDLS and YYNGEE. This CDR3 comprises 13 residues. The V gene lost 0 bases and the J gene lost 2 bases, with 6 bases spanning the gap. The CDR3 nucleotides are TGTGCCAGCAGCGTAGGTGAAACCTACGAGCAGTACTTC. Its protein is CASSVGETYEQYF. Supplemented by reference TRBV9 and TRBJ2-7, the full variable domain reads DSGVTQTPKHLITATGQRVTLRCSPRSGDLSVYWYQQSLDQGLQFLIQYYNGEERAKGNILERFSAQQFPDLHSELNLSSLELGDSALYFCASSVGETYEQYFGPGTRLTVT.

This clonotype was found a few times. The chain carries TRBV7-9 and TRBJ2-7; 10 nucleotides line up with TRBD2. Trimming removed 4 bases from V and 4 bases from J; junction bases left unmatched: 4. The CDR3 is made up of 14 amino acids. The germline V gene has CDR1 SEHNR and CDR2 FQNEAQ (reference sequence). CDR3 sequence reads: CASSSSLAGYEQYF. CDR3 coding DNA: TGTGCCAGCAGCTCATCACTAGCGGGGTACGAGCAGTACTTC.

This clonotype was recorded at least ten times. J is TRBJ1-2 and V is TRBV9; 9 bases are shared with TRBD1. The V and J ends lost 3 bases and 4 bases, in that order; junction bases with no gene match: 4. Germline CDR1 is SGDLS and CDR2 is YYNGEE. The CDR3 sequence is 14 residues long. The CDR3 nucleotides are TGTGCCAGCAGCGAGGGGACAGGGACCTATGGCTACACCTTC. This sequence encodes CASSEGTGTYGYTF.

In its sample, this clonotype was seen a few times. The chain employs TRBV9 and TRBJ1-5; TRBD1 aligns across 7 bases. The V and J ends lost 3 bases and 0 bases, in that order; junction bases with no gene match: 9. This CDR3 has 17 residues. The germline gives CDR1 SGDLS, CDR2 YYNGEE. CDR3 sequence: CASSGEDRAHSNQPQHF. In nucleotides, the CDR3 is TGTGCCAGCAGCGGCGAAGACAGGGCCCATAGCAATCAGCCCCAGCATTTT.

V is TRBV10-3 and J is TRBJ2-6, with a weak D call TRBD2 (5 bases). Germline lookup yields CDR1 ENHRY and CDR2 SYGVKD. V lost 7 bases and J lost 6, with 13 bases in between. This CDR3 is 14 amino acids long. The chain's CDR3 is CAIIATSEANVLTF. The CDR3 nucleotides read TGTGCCATCATAGCGACCTCCGAGGCCAACGTCCTGACTTTC.

The rearrangement uses TRBV4-2 and TRBJ1-3; D not resolved. V lost 1 base to trimming and J lost 0 bases, with 7 bases between them. The CDR3 runs 15 residues. The germline V gene has CDR1 LGHNA and CDR2 YNFKEQ. CDR3 DNA: TGTGCCAGCAGCCAAGGGTACCTCTCTGGAAACACCATATATTTT. Translation gives CASSQGYLSGNTIYF.

The sample holds many counts of this clonotype. V and J are TRBV10-3 and TRBJ2-7; 8 bases are a match to TRBD2. CDR3 length: 14 residues. After removal of 8 bases from V and 4 bases from J, the junction contained 10 bases not matched to a gene. Germline CDR1 and CDR2: ENHRY and SYGVKD. CDR3 sequence: CAIGYGRAEYEQYF. The CDR3 nucleotides are TGTGCCATCGGTTACGGGAGGGCGGAGTACGAGCAGTACTTC.

The chain combines TRBV20-1 with TRBJ1-2; weak D call: TRBD1 (5 bases). Germline values: CDR1 DFQATT, CDR2 SNEGSKA (reference sequence). The V and J ends lost 8 bases and 2 bases respectively, with 9 bases between them. There are 11 residues in the CDR3. The CDR3 loop is CSTSGNYGYTF. The CDR3 DNA follows: TGCAGTACCTCAGGGAACTATGGCTACACCTTC.

CDR3 sequence: CASMGDMETQYF. The CDR3 nucleotides are TGTGCCAGCATGGGGGATATGGAGACCCAGTACTTC. The J gene is TRBJ2-5, the V gene TRBV7-3, with D perhaps given as TRBD1 or TRBD2 (5 bases each). CDR1 is SGHTA and CDR2 is FQGTGA in the germline V gene. The V gene lost 7 bases and the J gene lost 5 bases, with 11 bases spanning the gap. This CDR3 has 12 residues. The variable domain in full, with the rest retrieved from reference TRBV7-3 and TRBJ2-5, is GAGVSQTPSNKVTEKGKYVELRCDPISGHTALYWYRQSLGQGPEFLIYFQGTGAADDSGLPNDRFFAVRPEGSVSTLKIQRTERGDSAVYLCASMGDMETQYFGPGTRLLVL.

With respect to this clonotype: Relative to the germline gene, one junction end is altered; a read error may explain this. The rearrangement links TRBV25-1 to TRBJ1-4; D ambiguous. The CDR3 loop spans 16 amino acids. The germline CDR1 and CDR2 sequences are MGHDK and SYGVNS. The CDR3 here is CASSERQASTNEKLFF. CDR3 bases: TGCGCCAGCAGTGAAAGGCAGGCGTCAACTAATGAAAAACTGTTTTTT.

The CDR3 is CASSVPGQGGTEAFF. In DNA, the CDR3 is TGTGCCAGTAGTGTACCGGGACAGGGGGGGACTGAAGCTTTCTTT. The V and J genes are TRBV19 and TRBJ1-1; 11 bases match TRBD1. Germline lookup yields CDR1 LNHDA and CDR2 SQIVND (reference sequence). This CDR3 contains 15 residues. The junction had 7 bases not matched to a gene; V was cut back by 5 bases and J by 5 bases.

This clonotype was seen only a few times. This sequence joins TRBV2 and TRBJ1-4; D possibly corresponds to TRBD1 (6 bases). The CDR3 sequence is 13 residues long. Between the trimmed V and J ends, which lost 5 bases and 8 bases, there was a span of 12 bases. From germline, CDR1 is SNHLY and CDR2 FYNNEI. The CDR3: CASSFRGGEKLFF. CDR3 DNA: TGTGCCAGCAGTTTCAGGGGCGGAGAAAAACTGTTTTTT.

This clonotype was counted a few times. The rearrangement uses TRBV7-9 and TRBJ2-5; no firm D call. The germline V and J ends were trimmed by 5 bases and 2 bases, with 9 bases remaining between them. The germline CDR1 and CDR2 sequences are SEHNR and FQNEAQ (reference sequence). The CDR3 is made up of 13 amino acids. CDR3 residues: CASSQNPQETQYF. The CDR3 DNA follows: TGTGCCAGCAGCCAAAACCCGCAAGAGACCCAGTACTTC.

The chain carries TRBV7-8 and TRBJ1-6, with D unclear. Trimming cost V 5 bases and J 10 bases, with 15 bases left between them. The length of the CDR3 is 14 residues. Germline CDR1 reads SGHVS; CDR2 reads FQNEAQ. CDR3 sequence (DNA): TGTGCCAGCAGCCCGACCCCTTCTGGATCACCCCTCCACTTT. Its translation is CASSPTPSGSPLHF.

This clonotype occurred many times. The rearrangement uses TRBV9 and TRBJ2-7; 8 nucleotides agree with TRBD1. This CDR3 comprises 13 residues. Trimming removed 4 bases from V and 5 bases from J; junction bases left unmatched: 5. In germline, CDR1 is SGDLS, CDR2 YYNGEE. This chain's CDR3 is CASSWTGHDEQYF. In nucleotides, the CDR3 is TGTGCCAGCAGCTGGACAGGGCACGACGAGCAGTACTTC.

Ten or more counts support this clonotype. The chain is built from TRBV29-1 and TRBJ1-1; D is unclear. Trimming removed 6 bases from V and 1 base from J, with 9 bases in between. CDR3 size: 12 residues. CDR1 and CDR2 (germline): SQVTM, ANQGSEA. The CDR3 DNA reads TGCAGCGTCGAGACACCGAACACTGAAGCTTTCTTT. Its translation: CSVETPNTEAFF.